Below are 12 T cell receptor beta chains sequenced from a single sample in a study of vaccination effects on CD4 cells after COVID-19 (dated by TCRdb to 2022 to 2024). These TCRs' antigens remain unknown. The library was made by the immunoSEQ multiplex PCR assay. TCRdb's version of the immuneACCESS table is confined to in-frame rearrangements and falls short of the full clone set. An unresolved V gene accounts for under half of the shortfall where checked; the remainder is of unknown origin. This sample has some 28,000 clones in its table, and about 80% of those were observed once. The ten largest clones add up to roughly 30% of the sample. The ViraFEST assay stimulated PBMC with viral peptide pools and then used TCR sequencing to identify antigen-specific CD4+ T cell clonotypes by expansion. After 10 to 11 days of culture, CD4+ T cells were isolated with the EasySep CD4+ T cell isolation kit. The absence of prior SARS-CoV-2 infection in healthy vaccine recipients was confirmed by negative nucleocapsid antibodies before and after vaccination.

The sample in question was CD4+ T cells from PBMCs cultured with SARS-CoV-2 spike peptides, obtained before COVID-19 vaccination. This specimen's cell subset or site label, per the study, means: SARS-CoV-2 spike overlapping peptide pool stimulation. These TCRs come from a human donor who received a COVID-19 vaccine.

The V gene is TRBV6-6, the J gene TRBJ1-3; no firm D call. The V end was cut by 7 bases, the J end by 4 bases, with 17 bases between. The CDR3 runs 15 residues. Germline CDR1 and CDR2: MNHNY and SVGAGI (reference sequence). CDR3 coding DNA: TGTGCCAGCAACCATCGACCGGCCCGCGGAAACACCATATATTTT. Its translation: CASNHRPARGNTIYF.

The rearrangement joins TRBV19 to TRBJ1-1; no clear D gene. The CDR3 sequence is 14 residues long. CDR1 and CDR2 from the germline V gene are LNHDA and SQIVND (reference sequence). Trimming stripped 6 bases from V and 10 bases from J, with 21 bases between. CDR3 sequence reads: CASSKTARQSGAFF. For the CDR3, the DNA is TGTGCCAGTAGCAAAACCGCCCGACAATCTGGAGCTTTCTTT.

The chain employs TRBV6-5 and TRBJ2-5; unclear D gene. This CDR3 spans 11 amino acids. CDR1 is MNHEY, CDR2 SVGAGI, per germline. Trimming removed 7 bases from V and 4 bases from J, with 7 bases in between. DNA for the CDR3: TGTGCCAGCATAGAGTCAGAGACCCAGTACTTC. It specifies CASIESETQYF.

The chain uses TRBV6-6 and TRBJ2-3; D possibly uses TRBD1 or TRBD2 (7 bases each). The germline CDR1 and CDR2 sequences are MNHNY and SVGAGI (reference sequence). V lost 5 bases, J lost 4 bases, and 13 bases lay in between. The CDR3 is 14 residues long. The CDR3 is CASSLQGRADTQYF. DNA for the CDR3: TGTGCCAGCAGTCTACAGGGGAGGGCAGATACGCAGTATTTT.

The genes are TRBV27 and TRBJ1-1; D remains unclear. Germline V CDR1 and CDR2: MNHEY, SMNVEV (reference sequence). The CDR3 loop spans 16 amino acids. The germline V and J ends were trimmed by 3 bases and 2 bases, with 16 bases remaining between them. CDR3 nucleotides: TGTGCCAGCAGTTTGCGGGGAATGGACCTCAACACTGAAGCTTTCTTT. As protein: CASSLRGMDLNTEAFF.

This clone has just one count. The chain links TRBV29-1 to TRBJ2-1; D is unclear. Between the trimmed V and J ends, which lost 5 bases and 10 bases, there was a span of 12 bases. Germline V gene lookup returns CDR1 SQVTM and CDR2 ANQGSEA. CDR3 length: 11 amino acids. CDR3 in amino acids: CSVRSLGEQFF. The DNA for the CDR3 is TGCAGCGTTCGTTCGTTGGGCGAGCAGTTCTTC.

The chain uses TRBV11-2 and TRBJ2-7; D unresolved. The germline CDR1 and CDR2 sequences are SGHAT and FQNNGV. This CDR3 has 14 amino acids. Trimming left V 3 bases short and J 0 bases short, with 9 bases between. CDR3 DNA sequence: TGTGCCAGCAGCTTTAGTCCTAGCTCCTACGAGCAGTACTTC. As protein: CASSFSPSSYEQYF.

The rearrangement joins TRBV9 to TRBJ2-2; D not certain. Trimming removed 3 bases from V and 0 bases from J, with 6 bases in between. The CDR3 length is 14 residues. Germline V CDR1 and CDR2: SGDLS, YYNGEE. For the CDR3, the DNA is TGTGCCAGCAGCGCCTCTCCGAACACCGGGGAGCTGTTTTTT. Protein product: CASSASPNTGELFF.

The genes are TRBV28 and TRBJ2-3; a weak D match, TRBD2 (5 bases). The length of the CDR3 is 14 residues. The V end lost 8 bases, the J end lost 6 bases, and 18 bases lay between the germline ends. Germline V gene data show CDR1 as MDHEN and CDR2 as SYDVKM. In DNA, the CDR3 is TGTGCCAGCGGGGAGCGGCCCAAGGGTGATACGCAGTATTTT. It is translated as CASGERPKGDTQYF. Together with reference TRBV28 and TRBJ2-3, the CDR3 gives the full variable domain: DVKVTQSSRYLVKRTGEKVFLECVQDMDHENMFWYRQDPGLGLRLIYFSYDVKMKEKGDIPEGYSVSREKKERFSLILESASTNQTSMYLCASGERPKGDTQYFGPGTRLTVL.

The J gene is TRBJ2-5, the V gene TRBV12-3 or TRBV12-4; no definite D call. The CDR3 totals 13 residues. Trimming took 3 bases from V and 5 from J, leaving 10 bases between them. CDR3 in DNA: TGTGCCAGCAGTTTTAGTAAGGGCGAGACCCAGTACTTC. Amino acid sequence: CASSFSKGETQYF.

This sequence joins TRBV29-1 and TRBJ1-1; D remains ambiguous. This CDR3 is 14 amino acids long. V dropped 3 bases and J dropped 3 bases, with 14 bases sitting between them. Germline lookup yields CDR1 SQVTM and CDR2 ANQGSEA. As DNA, the CDR3 is TGCAGCGTTGAGTTGAGGCTTGGGGACACTGAAGCTTTCTTT. Translation: CSVELRLGDTEAFF. The variable domain in full, completed from reference TRBV29-1 and TRBJ1-1, reads SAVISQKPSRDICQRGTSLTIQCQVDSQVTMMFWYRQQPGQSLTLIATANQGSEATYESGFVIDKFPISRPNLTFSTLTVSNMSPEDSSIYLCSVELRLGDTEAFFGQGTRLTVV.

This chain links TRBV12-3 or TRBV12-4 with TRBJ1-2; the D is unclear. This CDR3 has 12 residues. Trimming pared 1 base from V and 5 bases from J, leaving 5 bases between. DNA for the CDR3: TGTGCCAGCAGTTTAGAAGGGTATGGCTACACCTTC. Translating it yields CASSLEGYGYTF.